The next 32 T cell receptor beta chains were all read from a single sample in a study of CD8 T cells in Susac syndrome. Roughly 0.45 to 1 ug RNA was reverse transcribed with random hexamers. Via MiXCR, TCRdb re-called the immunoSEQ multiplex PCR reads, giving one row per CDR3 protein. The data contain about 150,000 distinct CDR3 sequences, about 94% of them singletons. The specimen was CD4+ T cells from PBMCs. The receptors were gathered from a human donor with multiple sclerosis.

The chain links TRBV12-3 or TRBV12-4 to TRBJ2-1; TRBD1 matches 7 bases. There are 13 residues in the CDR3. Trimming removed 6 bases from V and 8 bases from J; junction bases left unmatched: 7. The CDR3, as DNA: TGTGCCAGCAGATCAACAGGGGATTATGAGCAGTTCTTC. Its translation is CASRSTGDYEQFF.

The CDR3 DNA is TGTGCCAGCAGTCGGCCGGACACTTACTCCTACAATGAGCAGTTCTTC. It yields the protein CASSRPDTYSYNEQFF. The gene calls are TRBV3-1 and TRBJ2-1; D is possibly TRBD1 (5 bases). This CDR3 region has 16 residues. The V gene's germline CDR1 is LGHDT and CDR2 YNNKEL (reference sequence). Trimming took off 6 bases at V and 0 bases at J, with 15 bases between the two ends.

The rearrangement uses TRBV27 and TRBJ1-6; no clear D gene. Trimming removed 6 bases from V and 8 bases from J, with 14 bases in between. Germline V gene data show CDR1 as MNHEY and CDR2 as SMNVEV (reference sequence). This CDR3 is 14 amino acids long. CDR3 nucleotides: TGTGCCAGCAGCTTGACCTCCTCTGATTCACCCCTCCACTTT. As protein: CASSLTSSDSPLHF.

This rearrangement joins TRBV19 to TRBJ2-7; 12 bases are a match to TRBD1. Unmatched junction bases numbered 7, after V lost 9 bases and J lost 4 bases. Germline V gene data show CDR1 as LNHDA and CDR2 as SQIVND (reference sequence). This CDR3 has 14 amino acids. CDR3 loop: CASEPGQGAYEQYF. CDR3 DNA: TGTGCCAGCGAGCCGGGACAGGGGGCGTACGAGCAGTACTTC.

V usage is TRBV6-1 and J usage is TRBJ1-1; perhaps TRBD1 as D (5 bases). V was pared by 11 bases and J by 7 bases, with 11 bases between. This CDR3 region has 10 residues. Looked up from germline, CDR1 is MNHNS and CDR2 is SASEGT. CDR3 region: CASTAGEAFF. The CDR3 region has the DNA TGTGCCTCGACAGCTGGTGAAGCTTTCTTT.

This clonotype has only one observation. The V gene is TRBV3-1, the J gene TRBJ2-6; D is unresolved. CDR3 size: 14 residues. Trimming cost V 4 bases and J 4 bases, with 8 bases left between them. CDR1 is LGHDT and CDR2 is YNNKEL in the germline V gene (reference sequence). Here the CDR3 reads CASSPGWGANVLTF. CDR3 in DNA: TGTGCCAGCAGCCCCGGGTGGGGGGCCAACGTCCTGACTTTC.

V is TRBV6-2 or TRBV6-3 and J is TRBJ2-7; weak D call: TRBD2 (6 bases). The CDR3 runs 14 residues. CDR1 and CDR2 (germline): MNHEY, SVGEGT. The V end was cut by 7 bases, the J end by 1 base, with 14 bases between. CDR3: CASTIQAGSYEQYF. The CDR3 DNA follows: TGTGCCAGCACCATCCAGGCGGGATCCTACGAGCAGTACTTC.

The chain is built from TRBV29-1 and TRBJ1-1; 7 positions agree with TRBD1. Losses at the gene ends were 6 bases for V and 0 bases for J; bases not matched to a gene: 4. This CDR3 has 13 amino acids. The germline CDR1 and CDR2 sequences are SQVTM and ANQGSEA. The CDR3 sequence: CSVRTGMNTEAFF. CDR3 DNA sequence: TGCAGCGTCAGGACAGGCATGAACACTGAAGCTTTCTTT.

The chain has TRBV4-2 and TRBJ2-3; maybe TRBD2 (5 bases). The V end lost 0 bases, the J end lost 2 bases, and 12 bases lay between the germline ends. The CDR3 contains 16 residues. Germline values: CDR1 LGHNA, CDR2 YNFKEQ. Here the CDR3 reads CASSQEGRRATDTQYF. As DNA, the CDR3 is TGTGCCAGCAGCCAAGAAGGAAGGCGGGCCACAGATACGCAGTATTTT.

CDR3 sequence (DNA): TGTGCCTGGAATCGGAGGGCTAGCGGGGGGGCGACGGGTGAGCAGTTCTTC. It translates to CAWNRRASGGATGEQFF. The chain recombines TRBV30 with TRBJ2-1; 12 bases are shared with TRBD2. Germline lookup yields CDR1 GTSNPN and CDR2 SVGIG (reference sequence). The CDR3 runs 17 residues. V shed 4 bases, J shed 9 bases, and the junction held 16 bases outside the gene matches.

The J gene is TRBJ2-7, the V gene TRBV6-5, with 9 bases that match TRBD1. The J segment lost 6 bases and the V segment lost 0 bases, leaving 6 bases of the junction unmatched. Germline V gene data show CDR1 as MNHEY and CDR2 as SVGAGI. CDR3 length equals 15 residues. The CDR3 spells CASSYSRQGEGEQYF. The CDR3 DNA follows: TGTGCCAGCAGTTACTCTAGACAGGGGGAGGGCGAGCAGTACTTC.

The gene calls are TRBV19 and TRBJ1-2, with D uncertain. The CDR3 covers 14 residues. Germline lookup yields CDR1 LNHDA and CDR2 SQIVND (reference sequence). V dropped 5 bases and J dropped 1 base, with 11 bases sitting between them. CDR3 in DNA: TGTGCCAGTAGTCTGGGGTTCCATAACTATGGCTACACCTTC. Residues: CASSLGFHNYGYTF.

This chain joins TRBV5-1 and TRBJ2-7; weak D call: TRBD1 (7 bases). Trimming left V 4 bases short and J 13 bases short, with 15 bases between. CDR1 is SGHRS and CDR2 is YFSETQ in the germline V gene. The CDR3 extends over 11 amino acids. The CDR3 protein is CASSQPGGLYF. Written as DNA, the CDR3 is TGCGCCAGCAGCCAGCCAGGGGGGCTCTACTTC.

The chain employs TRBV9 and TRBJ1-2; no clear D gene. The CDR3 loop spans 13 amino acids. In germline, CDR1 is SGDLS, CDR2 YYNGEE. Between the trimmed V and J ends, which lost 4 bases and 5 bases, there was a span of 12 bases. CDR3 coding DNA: TGTGCCAGCAGCCCCACCGGCGCGTATGGCTACACCTTC. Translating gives CASSPTGAYGYTF.

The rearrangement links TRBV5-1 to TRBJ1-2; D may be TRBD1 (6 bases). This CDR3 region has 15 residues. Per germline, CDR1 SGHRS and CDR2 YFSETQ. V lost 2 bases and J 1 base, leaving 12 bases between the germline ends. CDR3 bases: TGCGCCAGCAGCTTCGGGGACACAAATAACTATGGCTACACCTTC. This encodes CASSFGDTNNYGYTF.

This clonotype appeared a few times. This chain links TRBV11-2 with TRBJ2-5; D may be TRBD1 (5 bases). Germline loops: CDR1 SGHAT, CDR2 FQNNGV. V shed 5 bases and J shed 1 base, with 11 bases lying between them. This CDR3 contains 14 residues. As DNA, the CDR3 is TGTGCCAGCAGCCGACAGACGACCCAAGAGACCCAGTACTTC. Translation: CASSRQTTQETQYF.

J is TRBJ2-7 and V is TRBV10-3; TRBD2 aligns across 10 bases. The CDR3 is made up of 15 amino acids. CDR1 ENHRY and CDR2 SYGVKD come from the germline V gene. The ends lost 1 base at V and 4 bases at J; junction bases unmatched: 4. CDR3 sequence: CAISEFSGRLYEQYF. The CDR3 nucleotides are TGTGCCATCAGTGAGTTTAGCGGGAGGCTTTACGAGCAGTACTTC.

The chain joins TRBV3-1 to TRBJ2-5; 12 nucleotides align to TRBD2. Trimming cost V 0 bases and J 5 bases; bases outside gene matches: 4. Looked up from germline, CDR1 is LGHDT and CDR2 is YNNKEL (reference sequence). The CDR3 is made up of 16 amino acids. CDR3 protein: CASSQDRTSGMETQYF. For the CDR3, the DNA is TGTGCCAGCAGCCAAGATCGGACTAGCGGGATGGAGACCCAGTACTTC.

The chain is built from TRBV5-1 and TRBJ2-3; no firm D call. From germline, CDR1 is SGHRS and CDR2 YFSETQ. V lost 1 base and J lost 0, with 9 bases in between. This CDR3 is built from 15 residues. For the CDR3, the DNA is TGCGCCAGCAGCTTGTATACTACTAGCACAGATACGCAGTATTTT. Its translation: CASSLYTTSTDTQYF.

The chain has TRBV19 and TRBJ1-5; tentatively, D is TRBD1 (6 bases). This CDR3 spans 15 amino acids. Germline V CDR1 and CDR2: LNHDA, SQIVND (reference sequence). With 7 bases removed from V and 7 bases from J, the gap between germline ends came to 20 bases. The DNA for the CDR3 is TGTGCCAGTACCGTAACAGGGCCATCGAGACAGCCCCAGCATTTT. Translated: CASTVTGPSRQPQHF.

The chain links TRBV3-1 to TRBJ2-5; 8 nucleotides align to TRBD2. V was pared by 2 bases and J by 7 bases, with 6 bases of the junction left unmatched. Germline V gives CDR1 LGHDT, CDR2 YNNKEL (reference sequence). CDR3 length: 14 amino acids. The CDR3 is CASSQSGGRGTQYF. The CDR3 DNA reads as TGTGCCAGCAGCCAAAGCGGGGGTCGGGGGACCCAGTACTTC.

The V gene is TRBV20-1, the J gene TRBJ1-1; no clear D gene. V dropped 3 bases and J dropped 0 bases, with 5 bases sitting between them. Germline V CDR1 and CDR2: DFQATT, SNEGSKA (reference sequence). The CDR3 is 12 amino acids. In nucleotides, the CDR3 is TGCAGTGCTAGGAGGATGAACACTGAAGCTTTCTTT. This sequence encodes CSARRMNTEAFF.

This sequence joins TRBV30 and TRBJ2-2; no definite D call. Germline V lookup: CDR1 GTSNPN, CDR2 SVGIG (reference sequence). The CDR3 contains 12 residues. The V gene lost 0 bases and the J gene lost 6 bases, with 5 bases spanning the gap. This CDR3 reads CAWSVGPGELFF. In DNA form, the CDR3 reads TGTGCCTGGAGTGTAGGCCCCGGGGAGCTGTTTTTT.

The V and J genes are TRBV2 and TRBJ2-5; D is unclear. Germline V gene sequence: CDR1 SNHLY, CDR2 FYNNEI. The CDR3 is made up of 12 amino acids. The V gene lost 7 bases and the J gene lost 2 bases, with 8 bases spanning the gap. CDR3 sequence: CASKETQETQYF. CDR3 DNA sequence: TGTGCCAGCAAGGAGACTCAAGAGACCCAGTACTTC.

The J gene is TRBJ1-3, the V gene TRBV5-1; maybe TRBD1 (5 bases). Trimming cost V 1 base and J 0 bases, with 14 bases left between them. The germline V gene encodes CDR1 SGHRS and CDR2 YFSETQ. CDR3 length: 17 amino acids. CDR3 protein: CASSLTGPMDSGNTIYF. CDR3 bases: TGCGCCAGCAGCTTGACGGGACCTATGGACTCTGGAAACACCATATATTTT. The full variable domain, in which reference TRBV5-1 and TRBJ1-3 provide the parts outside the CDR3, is KAGVTQTPRYLIKTRGQQVTLSCSPISGHRSVSWYQQTPGQGLQFLFEYFSETQRNKGNFPGRFSGRQFSNSRSEMNVSTLELGDSALYLCASSLTGPMDSGNTIYFGEGSWLTVV.

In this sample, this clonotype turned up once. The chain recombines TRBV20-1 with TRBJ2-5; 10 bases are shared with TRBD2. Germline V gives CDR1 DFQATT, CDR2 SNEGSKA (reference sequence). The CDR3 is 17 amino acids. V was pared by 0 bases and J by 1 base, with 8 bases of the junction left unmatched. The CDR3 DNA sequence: TGCAGTGCTAGAGAATGGGGCGGACTAGCGGTCCAAGAGACCCAGTACTTC. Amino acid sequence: CSAREWGGLAVQETQYF.

CDR3: CASSSTRGETQYF. The DNA for the CDR3 is TGTGCCAGCAGCTCTACTCGCGGGGAGACCCAGTACTTC. V is TRBV7-2 and J is TRBJ2-5; D might be TRBD2 (5 bases). The V and J ends lost 4 bases and 5 bases respectively, with 11 bases between them. CDR1 is SGHTA and CDR2 is FQGNSA in the germline V gene. CDR3 length: 13 amino acids.

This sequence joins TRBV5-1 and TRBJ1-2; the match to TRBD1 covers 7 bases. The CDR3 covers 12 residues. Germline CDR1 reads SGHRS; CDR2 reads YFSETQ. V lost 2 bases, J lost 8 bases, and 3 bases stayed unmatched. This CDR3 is CASSFTGEGYTF. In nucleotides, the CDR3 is TGCGCCAGCAGCTTCACAGGGGAGGGCTACACCTTC.

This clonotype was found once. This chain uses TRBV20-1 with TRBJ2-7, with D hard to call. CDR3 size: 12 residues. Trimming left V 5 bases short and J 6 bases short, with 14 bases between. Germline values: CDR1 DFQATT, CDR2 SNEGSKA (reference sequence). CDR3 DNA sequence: TGCAGTGCTTTACCCAGTAACGGCGAGCAGTACTTC. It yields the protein CSALPSNGEQYF.

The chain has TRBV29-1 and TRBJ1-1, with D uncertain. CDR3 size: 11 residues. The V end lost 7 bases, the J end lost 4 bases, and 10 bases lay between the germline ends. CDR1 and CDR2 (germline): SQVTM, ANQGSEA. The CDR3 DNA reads TGCAGCGCAGCACGTACCACTGAAGCTTTCTTT. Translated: CSAARTTEAFF.

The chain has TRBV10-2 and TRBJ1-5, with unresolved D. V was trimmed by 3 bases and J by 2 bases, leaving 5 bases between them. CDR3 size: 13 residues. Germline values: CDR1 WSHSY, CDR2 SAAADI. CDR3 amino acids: CASSEFGNQPQHF. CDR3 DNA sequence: TGCGCCAGCAGTGAATTTGGCAATCAGCCCCAGCATTTT.

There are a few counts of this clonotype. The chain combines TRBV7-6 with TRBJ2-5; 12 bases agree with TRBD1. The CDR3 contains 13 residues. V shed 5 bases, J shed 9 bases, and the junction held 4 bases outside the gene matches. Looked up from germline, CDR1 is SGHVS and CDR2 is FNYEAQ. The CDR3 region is CASSLGQGAAQYF. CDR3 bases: TGTGCCAGCAGCCTGGGACAGGGGGCGGCCCAGTACTTC.